The TCR beta chain under discussion was sequenced for a study of chemoradiotherapy in HPV16-positive cancers. Looking at the study overall: Candidate HPV-specific T-cell clones and common TCR motifs came from functional assays in two HPV16-positive patients.

Clones were sequenced by immunoSEQ multiplex PCR, and TCRdb holds only the in-frame ones, with some missing. The sample includes 4,500 or so clones, roughly 90% seen only once; the top ten take 2% to 3%. CDR1 and CDR2 (germline): MNHNY, SVGAGI (reference sequence). The CDR3 adds up to 12 amino acids, both ends counted. Of note for this clone: Because the CDR3's place on the DNA is in doubt, the DNA is left out and the CDR3 is given as listed by TCRdb.

The input for sequencing was tumor tissue, taken from a patient who underwent chemoradiotherapy. The V and J genes are TRBV6-6 and TRBJ1-2. The receptor comes from a human donor with HPV-associated anogenital cancer. The CDR3 spells CASSSGDYGYTF.